One sample yielded the 21 T cell receptor beta chains listed below, sequenced in a study of blood T cell repertoires in COVID-19 (dated by TCRdb to the early 2020s). Preparation of the library involved the immunoSEQ multiplex PCR assay. TCRdb holds this immuneACCESS table with in-frame rearrangements only. Some clones are missing; in checked studies, unresolved V genes explain under half, and the rest has no known cause. The sample table holds some 60,000 clones, of which 80% to 90% were seen once. The top ten clonotypes cover around 5% of the sample. Sequenced sample: peripheral blood. These receptors originate from a man between 60 and 75 years old with acute or convalescent COVID-19.

This rearrangement joins TRBV4-1 to TRBJ1-4; perhaps TRBD1 as D (6 bases). V shed 4 bases and J shed 5 bases, with 14 bases lying between them. The CDR3 has 15 residues. Germline V CDR1 and CDR2: MGHRA, YSYEKL. The CDR3 region has the DNA TGCGCCAGCAGCCCATTCCCCGGACAGAATGAAAAACTGTTTTTT. It specifies CASSPFPGQNEKLFF.

The chain is built from TRBV14 and TRBJ1-6; 9 bases agree with TRBD1. CDR3 size: 17 residues. The germline gives CDR1 SGHDN, CDR2 FVKESK. J was trimmed by 9 bases and V by 1 base; bases with no gene match: 10. CDR3 sequence: CASSQGRFGTGSSPLHF. CDR3 DNA sequence: TGTGCCAGCAGCCAAGGTCGGTTCGGGACAGGGAGTTCACCCCTCCACTTT.

As concerns this clone: This CDR3 is also generated by other DNA sequences in the sample. Here the CDR3 reads CASSVGQGSGNTIYF. The CDR3 nucleotides read TGTGCCAGCAGCGTAGGACAGGGCTCTGGAAACACCATATATTTT. The V gene is TRBV9, the J gene TRBJ1-3; 7 positions agree with TRBD1. There are 15 residues in the CDR3. Germline loops: CDR1 SGDLS, CDR2 YYNGEE. V lost 0 bases and J lost 0; bases outside the gene matches: 0.

The chain recombines TRBV5-1 with TRBJ1-1; D is unclear. Germline CDR1 and CDR2: SGHRS and YFSETQ. The CDR3 has 16 residues. V was trimmed by 4 bases and J by 0 bases, leaving 16 bases between them. In DNA, the CDR3 is TGCGCCAGCAGCCCCACGGAGGGAACAGTGAACACTGAAGCTTTCTTT. This gives the protein CASSPTEGTVNTEAFF.

This chain joins TRBV2 and TRBJ1-5, with TRBD1 matching over 11 bases. The CDR3 totals 16 residues. The ends lost 4 bases at V and 5 bases at J; junction bases unmatched: 7. Germline assignment: CDR1 SNHLY and CDR2 FYNNEI. CDR3 amino acids: CASSVGGQGAHQPQHF. CDR3 nucleotides: TGTGCCAGCAGTGTGGGAGGACAGGGGGCCCATCAGCCCCAGCATTTT.

V and J are TRBV28 and TRBJ1-5, with 9 nucleotides matching TRBD1. Per the germline V gene, CDR1 is MDHEN and CDR2 is SYDVKM. CDR3 length: 16 residues. V dropped 7 bases and J dropped 6; count of bases not matched to a gene: 13. As DNA, the CDR3 is TGTGCCAGCACCCCAGGGGGGACAGGGAAGGTTCAGCCCCAGCATTTT. This sequence encodes CASTPGGTGKVQPQHF.

As regards this clone: This CDR3 is also generated by other DNA sequences in the sample. This chain uses TRBV27 with TRBJ2-5; a weak D match, TRBD2 (5 bases). V shed 2 bases and J shed 5 bases, with 12 bases lying between them. The CDR3 spans 14 residues. Germline V gene lookup returns CDR1 MNHEY and CDR2 SMNVEV (reference sequence). The CDR3 DNA follows: TGTGCCAGCAGTTTACGAGGGTTACTTGAGACCCAGTACTTC. It encodes CASSLRGLLETQYF.

The V and J genes are TRBV18 and TRBJ2-6, with 9 bases lining up with TRBD1. J was trimmed by 1 base and V by 3 bases; bases with no gene match: 4. Germline CDR1 reads KGHSH; CDR2 reads LQKENI. The CDR3 runs to 17 residues. CDR3 protein: CASSPGQGGSGANVLTF. CDR3 nucleotides: TGTGCCAGCTCACCGGGACAGGGAGGTTCTGGGGCCAACGTCCTGACTTTC.

V and J are TRBV7-3 and TRBJ2-1, with D tentatively TRBD2 (6 bases). The CDR3 runs 15 residues. V gave up 5 bases and J gave up 0 bases, with 11 bases separating them. CDR1 SGHTA and CDR2 FQGTGA come from the germline V gene. This chain's CDR3 is CASSQVADSYNEQFF. The CDR3 nucleotides are TGTGCCAGCAGCCAGGTAGCGGACTCCTACAATGAGCAGTTCTTC.

The DNA for the CDR3 is TGTGCCAGCAGCTTCCCTCGGACTAGCGGGAGGTCCCGCGGGGAGCTGTTTTTT. It translates to CASSFPRTSGRSRGELFF. The chain couples TRBV7-8 to TRBJ2-2; the match to TRBD2 covers 14 bases. Germline loops: CDR1 SGHVS, CDR2 FQNEAQ. The length of the CDR3 is 18 residues. The V gene end was trimmed by 3 bases and the J gene end by 7 bases; junction bases not matched to a gene: 10.

The rearrangement joins TRBV19 to TRBJ2-1; 7 bases fit TRBD2. Germline CDR1 reads LNHDA; CDR2 reads SQIVND (reference sequence). CDR3 length: 14 amino acids. V lost 4 bases to trimming and J lost 6 bases; unmatched junction nucleotides: 6. CDR3 DNA: TGTGCCAGTAGTACACAACTAGCGAGCAATGAGCAGTTCTTC. Translation: CASSTQLASNEQFF.

The rearrangement links TRBV5-6 to TRBJ2-4; D is unclear. Germline V CDR1 and CDR2: SGHDT, YYEEEE. This CDR3 contains 13 residues. V lost 4 bases to trimming and J lost 0 bases, with 5 bases between them. The CDR3 DNA reads TGTGCCAGCAGCCGACTAGCCAAAAACATTCAGTACTTC. This translates into CASSRLAKNIQYF.

V is TRBV12-5 and J is TRBJ2-1; the match to TRBD2 covers 16 bases. With V trimmed by 0 bases and J by 7 bases, 9 bases remained unmatched. This CDR3 is 19 amino acids long. The V gene's germline CDR1 is LGHNT and CDR2 FRNRAP. The CDR3 loop reads CASGLVAGTSGRASNEQFF. In DNA form, the CDR3 reads TGTGCTAGTGGTTTGGTGGCTGGGACTAGCGGGAGGGCCTCTAATGAGCAGTTCTTC. Drawing the rest from reference TRBV12-5 and TRBJ2-1, the complete variable domain is DARVTQTPRHKVTEMGQEVTMRCQPILGHNTVFWYRQTMMQGLELLAYFRNRAPLDDSGMPKDRFSAEMPDATLATLKIQPSEPRDSAVYFCASGLVAGTSGRASNEQFFGPGTRLTVL.

The genes are TRBV7-3 and TRBJ1-6; no reliable D call. Germline-derived CDR1 and CDR2 are SGHTA and FQGTGA. This CDR3 has 12 amino acids. V was clipped by 4 bases and J by 9 bases, with 7 bases between them. In nucleotides, the CDR3 is TGTGCCAGCAGCTACTCCCTTTCACCCCTCCACTTT. It specifies CASSYSLSPLHF.

The genes are TRBV10-2 and TRBJ1-6; TRBD1 aligns across 8 bases. Germline CDR1 WSHSY, CDR2 SAAADI. The CDR3 consists of 13 residues. V dropped 8 bases and J dropped 9; count of bases not matched to a gene: 6. The DNA for the CDR3 is TGCGCCAGCGGGGGACAGGTTTTTTCACCCCTCCACTTT. This encodes CASGGQVFSPLHF.

This chain joins TRBV2 and TRBJ2-7; 8 bases are a match to TRBD1. The length of the CDR3 is 15 residues. With 6 bases clipped from V and 1 base from J, the junction kept 8 bases outside the gene matches. Per the germline V gene, CDR1 is SNHLY and CDR2 is FYNNEI. The CDR3 DNA reads as TGTGCCAGCAGCCCTCGGACAGGGCTTTCCTACGAGCAGTACTTC. It is translated as CASSPRTGLSYEQYF.

This chain connects TRBV29-1 to TRBJ2-2, with 7 bases matching TRBD2. V shed 4 bases, J shed 0 bases, and the junction held 5 bases outside the gene matches. CDR3 length: 15 residues. Germline CDR1 reads SQVTM; CDR2 reads ANQGSEA. CDR3 sequence: CSVGPGLANTGELFF. The CDR3 nucleotides are TGCAGCGTTGGACCTGGACTAGCGAACACCGGGGAGCTGTTTTTT.

This rearrangement joins TRBV29-1 to TRBJ1-2; D remains ambiguous. CDR1 is SQVTM and CDR2 is ANQGSEA in the germline V gene. The CDR3 contains 12 residues. The germline V and J ends were trimmed by 8 bases and 2 bases, with 12 bases remaining between them. The CDR3 coding sequence is TGCAGCACATATAGGGAGAACTATGGCTACACCTTC. Translated, it gives CSTYRENYGYTF.

The chain links TRBV6-5 to TRBJ2-7, with D possibly TRBD1 on 6 matching bases. The V gene lost 6 bases and the J gene lost 2 bases, with 11 bases spanning the gap. This CDR3 has 13 amino acids. Germline V CDR1 and CDR2: MNHEY, SVGAGI. Written as DNA, the CDR3 is TGTGCCAGCAGGGGGACACCAGCCTACGAGCAGTACTTC. Translation gives CASRGTPAYEQYF.

The rearrangement joins TRBV20-1 to TRBJ1-1; TRBD1 is a possible D gene (6 bases). CDR1 and CDR2 (germline): DFQATT, SNEGSKA (reference sequence). This CDR3 has 11 residues. The CDR3: CRARGGTEAFF. CDR3 DNA: TGCAGGGCCCGAGGGGGCACTGAAGCTTTCTTT.

The DNA of the CDR3 is TGTGCCAGCAGTACCCAGGGGAGCTATGGCTACACCTTC. Translated: CASSTQGSYGYTF. V usage is TRBV12-3 or TRBV12-4 and J usage is TRBJ1-2, with D perhaps matching TRBD1 (6 bases). This CDR3 is built from 13 residues. V lost 5 bases and J lost 4, with 11 bases in between.